This T cell receptor (beta chain) was profiled in a study of metastatic and nonmetastatic thyroid tumors. Across the whole study: Repertoire data that came from the blood and tumor or nodule tissue of malignant and benign thyroid patients were compared. Whole-study results and caveats: It was reported that TCR beta diversity was significantly higher in malignant thyroid tumors than benign nodules, in blood and tumor.

The entire patient cohort was treatment-naive prior to thyroid surgery. This clone showed up many times. Antigen: not known. Germline and junction disagree at one end, which may indicate a read error. Original analysis: A papillary thyroid cancer distant-metastasis classifier was built from CDR3 differences across clinicopathological groups. Via MiXCR, TCRdb re-called the PCR reads. These V and J calls are TCRdb output, not the study's own analysis. The data show about 27,000 clones, approximately 15% seen once. From germline, CDR1 is MRHNA and CDR2 SNTAGT. The CDR3 is 15 amino acids. The sequenced sample was blood. The chain carries TRBV6-4 and TRBJ2-1; possible D gene TRBD2, 6 bases. This TCR was sampled from a male donor with papillary thyroid cancer or a benign thyroid nodule (not recorded which). Some clones in this sample may be carry-over from other donors' samples. The CDR3 loop is CASSDGIQDYHEQFF. In DNA form, the CDR3 reads TGTGCCAGCAGTGACGGGATACAGGACTACCATGAGCAGTTCTTC.